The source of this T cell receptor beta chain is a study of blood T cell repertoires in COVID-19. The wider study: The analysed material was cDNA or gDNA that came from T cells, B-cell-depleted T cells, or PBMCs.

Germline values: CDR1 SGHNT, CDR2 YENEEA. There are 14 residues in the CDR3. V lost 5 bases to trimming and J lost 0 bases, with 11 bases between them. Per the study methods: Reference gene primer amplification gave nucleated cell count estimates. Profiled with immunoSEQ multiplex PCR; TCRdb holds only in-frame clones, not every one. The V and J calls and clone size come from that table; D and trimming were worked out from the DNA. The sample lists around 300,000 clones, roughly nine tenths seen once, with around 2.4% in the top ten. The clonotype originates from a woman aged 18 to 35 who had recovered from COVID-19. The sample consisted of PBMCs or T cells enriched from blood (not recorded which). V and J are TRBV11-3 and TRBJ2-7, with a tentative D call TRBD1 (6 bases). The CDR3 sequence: CASSPWDTSYEQYF. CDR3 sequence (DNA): TGTGCCAGCAGCCCCTGGGACACCTCCTACGAGCAGTACTTC.